The 15 T cell receptor beta chains listed next were all sequenced from one sample in a study of OX40 agonist ivuxolimab in advanced cancers. Receptor amplification or capture employed the immunoSEQ multiplex PCR assay. In TCRdb, the immuneACCESS table is reduced to in-frame sequences with V and J assigned. These tables do not hold every clone; where another copy was compared, an unresolved V gene accounts for under half, and the others remain unexplained. The sample records about 36,000 clones, 85% to 90% of which are singletons. Of the sample, roughly 13% is held by the ten largest clones. Sequences were derived from CD4+ or CD8+ T cells sorted from blood, sampled in a trial of the OX40 agonist ivuxolimab. The receptors come from an adult with an advanced solid tumor such as melanoma, head and neck, liver or kidney cancer.

The rearrangement links TRBV9 to TRBJ2-7; 11 positions agree with TRBD2. V lost 2 bases, J lost 1 base, and 2 bases stayed unmatched. Per the germline V gene, CDR1 is SGDLS and CDR2 is YYNGEE. The CDR3 covers 15 residues. The DNA of the CDR3 is TGTGCCAGCAGCGTCGGACTAGCGGGTTCCTACGAGCAGTACTTC. Translation: CASSVGLAGSYEQYF. The complete variable domain, with remaining parts taken from reference TRBV9 and TRBJ2-7, reads DSGVTQTPKHLITATGQRVTLRCSPRSGDLSVYWYQQSLDQGLQFLIQYYNGEERAKGNILERFSAQQFPDLHSELNLSSLELGDSALYFCASSVGLAGSYEQYFGPGTRLTVT.

As to this clone: At the DNA level, this CDR3 is encoded by other sequences in the same sample as well. The rearrangement links TRBV7-8 to TRBJ2-1, with D possibly matching TRBD2 (6 bases). The V gene's germline CDR1 is SGHVS and CDR2 FQNEAQ. V was shortened by 0 bases and J by 7 bases, with 10 bases between the two germline ends. This CDR3 has 14 residues. The CDR3 here is CASSLAGGFNEQFF. The CDR3 bases are TGTGCCAGCAGCTTAGCGGGAGGATTTAATGAGCAGTTCTTC.

The chain recombines TRBV14 with TRBJ2-5; D might be TRBD2 (6 bases). The CDR3 has 15 amino acids. Trimming stripped 0 bases from V and 1 base from J, with 9 bases between. Germline V gene sequence: CDR1 SGHDN, CDR2 FVKESK. CDR3 coding DNA: TGTGCCAGCAGCCAAGATGCGGGACTCCAAGAGACCCAGTACTTC. Translated: CASSQDAGLQETQYF.

The chain has TRBV2 and TRBJ2-7, with a tentative D call TRBD2 (5 bases). The CDR3 contains 13 residues. Trimming took off 5 bases at V and 2 bases at J, with 10 bases between the two ends. Germline CDR1 is SNHLY and CDR2 is FYNNEI. The chain's CDR3 is CASSPGVTYEQYF. The CDR3 DNA reads as TGTGCCAGCAGTCCCGGGGTGACCTACGAGCAGTACTTC.

About this clone itself: This same CDR3 is encoded by further DNA sequences in the sample. The V and J genes are TRBV29-1 and TRBJ2-7; 11 bases are shared with TRBD1. This CDR3 comprises 13 residues. Trimming removed 2 bases from V and 7 bases from J; junction bases left unmatched: 4. The germline gives CDR1 SQVTM, CDR2 ANQGSEA. CDR3 in amino acids: CSVEKGTGGEQYF. DNA of the CDR3: TGCAGCGTTGAAAAAGGGACAGGGGGTGAGCAGTACTTC.

This clone rates as medium-sized (0.01 to 0.1%). The chain links TRBV19 to TRBJ1-5; D not resolved. The CDR3 is 15 amino acids. CDR1 and CDR2 (germline): LNHDA, SQIVND (reference sequence). V shed 6 bases and J shed 4 bases, with 16 bases lying between them. CDR3 sequence (DNA): TGTGCCAGTAGCATAAGTAAGTTGGGGAATCAGCCCCAGCATTTT. It specifies CASSISKLGNQPQHF.

This clone was counted only a few times. The chain couples TRBV7-9 to TRBJ1-5, with TRBD1 identical over 7 bases. Germline V gene sequence: CDR1 SEHNR, CDR2 FQNEAQ (reference sequence). The CDR3 spans 14 residues. Trimming removed 5 bases from V and 4 bases from J; junction bases left unmatched: 5. DNA for the CDR3: TGTGCCAGCAGCATGACAGGGTGGAATCAGCCCCAGCATTTT. Translating gives CASSMTGWNQPQHF.

This clone has just one count. This chain joins TRBV6-6 and TRBJ1-1, with TRBD1 matching over 7 bases. Looked up from germline, CDR1 is MNHNY and CDR2 is SVGAGI (reference sequence). V was pared by 2 bases and J by 3 bases, with 6 bases of the junction left unmatched. CDR3 length equals 15 residues. This CDR3 is CASSYGQGDDTEAFF. In DNA form, the CDR3 reads TGTGCCAGCAGTTACGGGCAGGGGGATGACACTGAAGCTTTCTTT.

This clone was observed once. The rearrangement links TRBV27 to TRBJ2-1; 7 nucleotides match TRBD1. V lost 5 bases and J lost 14; bases outside the gene matches: 9. This CDR3 contains 12 residues. Germline V gene lookup returns CDR1 MNHEY and CDR2 SMNVEV (reference sequence). The CDR3 region is CASSPYGQAEFF. CDR3 sequence (DNA): TGTGCCAGCAGTCCCTACGGACAGGCCGAGTTCTTC.

The chain uses TRBV14 and TRBJ2-5; D is ambiguous. Trimming removed 4 bases from V and 5 bases from J, with 11 bases in between. This CDR3 has 13 amino acids. The germline gives CDR1 SGHDN, CDR2 FVKESK. The CDR3 reads CASSLGSAETQYF. In DNA, the CDR3 is TGTGCCAGCAGCCTCGGATCCGCGGAGACCCAGTACTTC.

The rearrangement uses TRBV5-6 and TRBJ2-5; 11 positions agree with TRBD2. The J call may be in error: the DNA end matches TRBJ2-7 better. Per the germline V gene, CDR1 is SGHDT and CDR2 is YYEEEE. CDR3 length: 18 amino acids. Here the CDR3 reads CASSFGLAGGLGAYEQYF. The CDR3 coding sequence is TGTGCCAGCAGCTTCGGGCTAGCGGGAGGATTGGGGGCCTACGAGCAGTACTTC.

This clone was counted only a few times. This chain links TRBV7-9 with TRBJ1-2, with D perhaps TRBD1 (6 bases). Per germline, CDR1 SEHNR and CDR2 FQNEAQ (reference sequence). The V gene lost 2 bases and the J gene lost 4 bases, with 8 bases spanning the gap. This CDR3 has 13 amino acids. CDR3 amino acids: CASSLTGTYGYTF. CDR3 DNA sequence: TGTGCCAGCAGCTTAACAGGGACCTATGGCTACACCTTC.

V is TRBV7-9 and J is TRBJ2-7, with a possible D match to TRBD2 (5 bases). CDR3 length: 12 residues. V was pared by 1 base and J by 6 bases, with 7 bases between. CDR1 SEHNR and CDR2 FQNEAQ come from the germline V gene (reference sequence). The CDR3 nucleotides are TGTGCCAGCAGCTTAGTGAGGGTCGAGCAGTACTTC. Its protein product is CASSLVRVEQYF.

CDR3 DNA sequence: TGTGCCAGCAGCTCAGGACTTATTTATAGCAATCAGCCCCAGCATTTT. Translating gives CASSSGLIYSNQPQHF. This chain connects TRBV7-9 to TRBJ1-5; D is unresolved. This CDR3 has 16 amino acids. The germline gives CDR1 SEHNR, CDR2 FQNEAQ (reference sequence). V was clipped by 4 bases and J by 0 bases, with 13 bases between them.

This clone has a single count. The chain is built from TRBV30 and TRBJ1-1, with no clear D. The germline V gene has CDR1 GTSNPN and CDR2 SVGIG (reference sequence). This CDR3 is built from 16 residues. V gave up 1 base and J gave up 11 bases, with 26 bases separating them. As DNA, the CDR3 is TGTGCCTGGAGTGCCTCCTCTGTCATCGGGGAAGATCGGGCTTTCTTT. Amino acids: CAWSASSVIGEDRAFF.